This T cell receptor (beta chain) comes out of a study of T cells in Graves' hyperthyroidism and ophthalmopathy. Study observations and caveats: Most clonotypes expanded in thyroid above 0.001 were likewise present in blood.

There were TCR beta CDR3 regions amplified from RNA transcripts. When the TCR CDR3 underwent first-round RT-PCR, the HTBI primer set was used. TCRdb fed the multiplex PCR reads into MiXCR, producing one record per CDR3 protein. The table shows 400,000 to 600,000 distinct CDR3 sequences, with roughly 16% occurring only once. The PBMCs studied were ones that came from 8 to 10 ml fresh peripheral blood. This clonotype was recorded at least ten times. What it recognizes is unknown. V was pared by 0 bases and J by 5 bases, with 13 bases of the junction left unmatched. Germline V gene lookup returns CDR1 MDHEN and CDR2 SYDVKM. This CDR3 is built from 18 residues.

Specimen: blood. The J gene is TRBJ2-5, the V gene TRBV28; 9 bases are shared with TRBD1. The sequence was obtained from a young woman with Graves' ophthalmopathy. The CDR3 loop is CASSLWVVGTGHSETQYF. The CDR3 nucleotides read TGTGCCAGCAGTTTATGGGTTGTTGGGACAGGGCATTCGGAGACCCAGTACTTC.